This T cell receptor beta chain originates from a study of cytomegalovirus exposure and HLA in healthy donors. General study points: Owing to their indistinguishability, certain V segments, notably TRBV6-2 and TRBV6-3, were excluded.

With regard to this clone: Its specificity is unknown.

PCR primers comprised 60 Vbeta and 13 Jbeta primers. Repertoires were generated with immunoSEQ multiplex PCR, while TCRdb's copy carries only in-frame clones and drops some. The table records around 160,000 clones, 79% of them present only once. The junction had 7 bases not matched to a gene; V was cut back by 4 bases and J by 1 base. The CDR3 consists of 15 residues. Germline loops: CDR1 SGHRS, CDR2 YFSETQ. The sample taken for sequencing was PBMCs. This chain uses TRBV5-1 with TRBJ2-5, with 7 bases fitting TRBD1. The origin of this receptor is a woman aged 40-49 years in good health and CMV-seropositive. The CDR3 reads CASSVQTGSQETQYF. CDR3 sequence (DNA): TGCGCCAGCAGCGTGCAGACAGGGTCCCAAGAGACCCAGTACTTC.